A selection of T cell receptor beta chains follows, all from one sample in a study of graft-versus-host responses after intestinal transplantation. The antigens these receptors bind are not known. The data were produced by immunoSEQ multiplex PCR, yet TCRdb's version contains in-frame clones alone and is incomplete. The sample has roughly 50,000 clones; around nine tenths are singletons. Material: unstimulated CD4+ T cells sorted from spleen or lymph node cells, obtained before transplant. The receptors were sampled from a human donor who was the organ donor for an intestinal transplant. Each CDR3 is given with its conserved first and last residue. The D gene is left open where the match is weak. The size of a clone is reported for some rows only, either as once, few or many, or as a class for expanded clones.

TRBV27	NA	TRBJ1-5	NA	CASSPRQGSNQPQHF	TGTGCCAGCAGTCCGAGACAAGGCTCCAATCAGCCCCAGCATTTT
TRBV7-8	TRBD2	TRBJ2-1	NA	CASSPGTSGSFEQFF	TGTGCCAGCAGCCCCGGGACTAGCGGGAGTTTTGAGCAGTTCTTC
TRBV6-7	TRBD2	TRBJ2-2	NA	CASSYRTSGRTGELFF	TGTGCCAGCAGTTACAGGACTAGCGGGAGAACCGGGGAGCTGTTTTTT
TRBV28	TRBD2	TRBJ2-7	NA	CASSPPLAGEQYF	TGTGCCAGCAGTCCCCCGCTAGCGGGTGAGCAGTACTTC
TRBV5-6	TRBD1	TRBJ1-3	NA	CASSLDRGLGNTIYF	TGTGCCAGCAGCCTTGACAGGGGGCTGGGAAACACCATATATTTT
TRBV7-2	NA	TRBJ2-1	NA	CASSLAGSFNEQFF	TGTGCCAGCAGCTTAGCCGGGAGTTTTAATGAGCAGTTCTTC
TRBV4-2	TRBD2	TRBJ2-3	NA	CASSQEADLGLATTDTQYF	TGTGCCAGCAGCCAAGAAGCCGACTTGGGACTAGCAACCACAGATACGCAGTATTTT
TRBV11-3	NA	TRBJ1-1	NA	CASSLGQGRGMNTEAFF	TGTGCCAGCAGCTTAGGGCAGGGGAGGGGAATGAACACTGAAGCTTTCTTT
TRBV25-1	NA	TRBJ1-2	NA	CASSEYGGDGYTF	TGTGCCAGCAGTGAATATGGGGGGGACGGCTACACCTTC
TRBV7-9	NA	TRBJ2-7	NA	CASSLGGHSYEQYF	TGTGCCAGCAGCTTAGGGGGACACTCCTACGAGCAGTACTTC
TRBV6-5	NA	TRBJ2-5	NA	CASSYTGRMGETQYF	TGTGCCAGCAGTTACACAGGGCGTATGGGAGAGACCCAGTACTTC
TRBV7-8	NA	TRBJ1-1	NA	CASSLGELNTEAFF	TGTGCCAGCAGCTTAGGTGAGCTGAACACTGAAGCTTTCTTT
TRBV23-1	NA	TRBJ2-3	NA	CASTWTASTDTQYF	TGCGCCAGCACCTGGACAGCCAGCACAGATACGCAGTATTTT
TRBV9	NA	TRBJ2-7	NA	CASSVLAESTYEQYF	TGTGCCAGCAGCGTTTTAGCGGAGTCAACCTACGAGCAGTACTTC
TRBV2	NA	TRBJ2-7	NA	CASSLVGEQYF	TGTGCCAGCAGTTTGGTCGGGGAGCAGTACTTC
TRBV21-1	NA	TRBJ1-6	NA	CASRCLVATHHHNSPLHF	TGTGCCAGCAGGTGTCTAGTAGCTACACATCATCATAATTCACCCCTCCACTTT
TRBV30	NA	TRBJ2-7	NA	CAWGDTYEQYF	TGTGCCTGGGGGGACACCTACGAGCAGTACTTC
TRBV10-3	NA	TRBJ2-3	once	CAISGSDTQYF	TGTGCCATCAGTGGCTCAGATACGCAGTATTTT
TRBV6-5	NA	TRBJ1-5	NA	CASRATGYGQPQHF	TGTGCCAGCAGGGCCACAGGGTATGGTCAGCCCCAGCATTTT
TRBV4-1	NA	TRBJ2-1	NA	CASSYDTNAYNEQFF	TGCGCCAGCAGCTACGACACGAATGCGTACAATGAGCAGTTCTTC
TRBV6-4	NA	TRBJ2-2	NA	CASSAGANTGELFF	TGTGCCAGCAGTGCGGGAGCGAACACCGGGGAGCTGTTTTTT
TRBV29-1	NA	TRBJ2-5	NA	CSVEGGQETQYF	TGCAGCGTTGAGGGTGGCCAAGAGACCCAGTACTTC
TRBV5-4	TRBD2	TRBJ2-3	NA	CASSPGLADTQYF	TGTGCCAGCAGCCCCGGACTAGCAGATACGCAGTATTTT
TRBV9	NA	TRBJ2-1	NA	CASSVTGTVNEQFF	TGTGCCAGCAGCGTGACCGGGACTGTAAATGAGCAGTTCTTC
TRBV4-2	NA	TRBJ1-5	NA	CASSQAGQPQHF	TGTGCCAGCAGCCAAGCGGGCCAGCCCCAGCATTTT
TRBV9	TRBD1	TRBJ2-3	NA	CASSVKRDRGGTDTQYF	TGTGCCAGCAGCGTTAAAAGGGACAGGGGTGGCACAGATACGCAGTATTTT
TRBV30	TRBD1	TRBJ1-2	once	CAWRIPGQGWYGYTF	TGTGCCTGGAGGATCCCGGGACAGGGGTGGTATGGCTACACCTTC
TRBV11-3	NA	TRBJ2-1	NA	CASSFSSSGANEQFF	TGTGCCAGCAGCTTCTCGAGCTCGGGGGCCAATGAGCAGTTCTTC
TRBV5-1	NA	TRBJ2-3	NA	CASSLRGTSTDTQYF	TGCGCCAGCAGCTTGAGGGGGACAAGCACAGATACGCAGTATTTT
TRBV5-1	NA	TRBJ2-6	once	CAGSSQGGSGANVLTF	TGCGCCGGCAGCTCCCAGGGGGGCTCTGGGGCCAACGTCCTGACTTTC
TRBV28	TRBD1	TRBJ1-4	NA	CASKTGSREKLFF	TGTGCCAGCAAGACAGGGAGTCGAGAAAAACTGTTTTTT
TRBV25-1	TRBD2	TRBJ2-3	NA	CASSELVAGVRDTQYF	TGTGCCAGCAGTGAATTGGTAGCGGGAGTTCGGGATACGCAGTACTTT
TRBV5-5	NA	TRBJ1-2	NA	CASSLGLHYDYGYTF	TGTGCCAGCAGCTTGGGGCTCCACTACGACTATGGCTACACCTTC
TRBV15	TRBD1	TRBJ1-2	NA	CATSRDRGRDYGYTF	TGTGCCACCAGCAGGGACAGGGGGCGAGACTATGGCTACACCTTC
TRBV10-3	TRBD1	TRBJ1-4	NA	CAISESGQNEKLFF	TGTGCCATCAGTGAGTCGGGACAGAATGAAAAACTGTTTTTT
TRBV7-6	NA	TRBJ1-2	NA	CASSAGAGYGYTF	TGTGCCAGCAGCGCAGGGGCGGGCTATGGCTACACCTTC
TRBV7-2	NA	TRBJ2-7	NA	CASSLVRGDGFTYEQYF	TGTGCCAGCAGCTTAGTTCGCGGGGATGGGTTTACCTACGAGCAGTACTTC
TRBV6-5	TRBD1	TRBJ2-5	NA	CASSWTGRETQYF	TGTGCCAGCAGTTGGACAGGGAGAGAGACCCAGTACTTC
TRBV29-1	NA	TRBJ2-7	NA	CSVGGSGAYEQYF	TGCAGCGTTGGGGGGTCGGGAGCCTACGAGCAGTACTTC
TRBV7-9	TRBD1	TRBJ2-3	NA	CASSLQGVSTDTQYF	TGTGCCAGCAGCCTACAGGGGGTTAGCACAGATACGCAGTATTTT
TRBV28	TRBD2	TRBJ2-3	NA	CASSTGTSGNADTQYF	TGTGCCAGCAGTACCGGGACTAGCGGGAACGCAGATACGCAGTATTTT
TRBV2	NA	TRBJ2-1	NA	CASSGDSGEQFF	TGTGCCAGCAGTGGGGACTCAGGGGAGCAGTTCTTC
TRBV7-3	NA	TRBJ2-3	NA	CASSFRDTDTQYF	TGTGCCAGCAGCTTCCGGGACACAGATACGCAGTATTTT
TRBV7-3	NA	TRBJ1-1	once	CASSPGPLSVPTEAFF	TGTGCCAGCAGCCCCGGTCCCTTAAGCGTCCCCACTGAAGCTTTCTTT
TRBV1	NA	TRBJ1-2	once	CTSSPTRGPNYGYTF	TGCACCAGCAGCCCAACCCGGGGCCCTAACTATGGCTACACCTTC
TRBV2	NA	TRBJ1-5	NA	CASRPGTSNQPQHF	TGTGCCAGCAGACCAGGAACTAGCAATCAGCCCCAGCATTTT
TRBV11-2	NA	TRBJ1-1	once	CASSLDQGLEAFF	TGTGCCAGCAGCTTGGATCAGGGGCTGGAAGCTTTCTTT